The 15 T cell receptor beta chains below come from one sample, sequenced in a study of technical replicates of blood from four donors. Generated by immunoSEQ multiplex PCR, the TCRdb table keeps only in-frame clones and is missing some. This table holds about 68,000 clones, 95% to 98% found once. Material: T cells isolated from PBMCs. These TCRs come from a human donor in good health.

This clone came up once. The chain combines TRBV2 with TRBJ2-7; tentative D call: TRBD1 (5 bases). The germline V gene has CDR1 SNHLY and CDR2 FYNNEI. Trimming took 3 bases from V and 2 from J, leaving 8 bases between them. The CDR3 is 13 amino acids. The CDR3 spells CASSDRQTYEQYF. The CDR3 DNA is TGTGCCAGCAGTGACAGACAGACCTACGAGCAGTACTTC. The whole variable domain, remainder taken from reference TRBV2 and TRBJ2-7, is EPEVTQTPSHQVTQMGQEVILRCVPISNHLYFYWYRQILGQKVEFLVSFYNNEISEKSEIFDDQFSVERPDGSNFTLKIRSTKLEDSAMYFCASSDRQTYEQYFGPGTRLTVT.

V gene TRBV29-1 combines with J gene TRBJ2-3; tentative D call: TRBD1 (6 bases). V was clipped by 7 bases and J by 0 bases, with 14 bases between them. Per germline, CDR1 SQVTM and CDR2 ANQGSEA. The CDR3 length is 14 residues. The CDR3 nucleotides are TGCAGCGGGGACATCACAGATAGCACAGATACGCAGTATTTT. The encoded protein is CSGDITDSTDTQYF.

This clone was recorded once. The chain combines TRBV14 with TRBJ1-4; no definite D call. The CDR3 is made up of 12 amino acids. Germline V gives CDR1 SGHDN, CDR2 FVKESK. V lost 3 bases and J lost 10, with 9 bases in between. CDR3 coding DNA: TGTGCCAGCAGCCAGGTTGGACTAAAACTGTTTTTT. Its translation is CASSQVGLKLFF.

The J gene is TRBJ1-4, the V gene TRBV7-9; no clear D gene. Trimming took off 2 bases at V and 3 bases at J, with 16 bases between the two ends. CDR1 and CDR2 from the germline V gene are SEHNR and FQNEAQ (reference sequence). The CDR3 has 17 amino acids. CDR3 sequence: CASSLWADSAANEKLFF. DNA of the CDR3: TGTGCCAGCAGCTTATGGGCAGATAGCGCGGCTAATGAAAAACTGTTTTTT.

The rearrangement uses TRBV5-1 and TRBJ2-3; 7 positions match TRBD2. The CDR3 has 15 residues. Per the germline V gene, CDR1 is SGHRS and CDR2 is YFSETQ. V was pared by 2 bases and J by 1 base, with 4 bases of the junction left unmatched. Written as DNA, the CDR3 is TGCGCCAGCAGCTTCGTCGCGGGGGGCACAGATACGCAGTATTTT. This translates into CASSFVAGGTDTQYF.

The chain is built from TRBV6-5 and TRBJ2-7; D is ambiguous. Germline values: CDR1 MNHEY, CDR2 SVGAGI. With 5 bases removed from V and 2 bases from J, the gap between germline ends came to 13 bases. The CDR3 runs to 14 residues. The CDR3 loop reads CASSRSRLTYEQYF. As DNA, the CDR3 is TGTGCCAGCAGTAGAAGCAGACTGACCTACGAGCAGTACTTC.

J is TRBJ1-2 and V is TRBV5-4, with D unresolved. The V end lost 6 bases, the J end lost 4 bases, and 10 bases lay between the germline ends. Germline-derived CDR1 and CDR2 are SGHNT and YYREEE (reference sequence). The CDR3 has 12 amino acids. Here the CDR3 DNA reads TGTGCCAGCATGGCGGGAGGCTATGGCTACACCTTC. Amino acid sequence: CASMAGGYGYTF.

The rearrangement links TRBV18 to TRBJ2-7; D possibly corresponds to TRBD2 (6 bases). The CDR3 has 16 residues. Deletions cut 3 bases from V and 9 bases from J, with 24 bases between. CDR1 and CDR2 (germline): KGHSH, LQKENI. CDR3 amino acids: CASSPPRVREPQRQYF. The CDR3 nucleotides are TGTGCCAGCTCACCGCCCCGGGTACGGGAGCCGCAGAGGCAGTACTTC.

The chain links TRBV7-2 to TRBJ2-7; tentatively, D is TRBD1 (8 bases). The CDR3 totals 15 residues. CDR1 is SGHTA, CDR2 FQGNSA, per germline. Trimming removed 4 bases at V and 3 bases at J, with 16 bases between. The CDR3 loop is CASSWEGTGFYEQYF. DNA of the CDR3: TGTGCCAGCAGCTGGGAGGGGACAGGTTTCTACGAGCAGTACTTC.

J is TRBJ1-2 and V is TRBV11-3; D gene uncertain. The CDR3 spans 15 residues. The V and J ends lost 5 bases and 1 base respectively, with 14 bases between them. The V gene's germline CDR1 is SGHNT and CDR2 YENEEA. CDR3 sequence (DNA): TGTGCCAGCAGCCCACGGGAGGCCTTTAACTATGGCTACACCTTC. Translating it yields CASSPREAFNYGYTF.

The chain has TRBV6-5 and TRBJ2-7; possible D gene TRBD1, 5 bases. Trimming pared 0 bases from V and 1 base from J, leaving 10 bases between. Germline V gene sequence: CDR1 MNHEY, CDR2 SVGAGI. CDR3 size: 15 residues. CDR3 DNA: TGTGCCAGCAGTTACTCGGCAGGGCTTTCCTACGAGCAGTACTTC. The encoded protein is CASSYSAGLSYEQYF.

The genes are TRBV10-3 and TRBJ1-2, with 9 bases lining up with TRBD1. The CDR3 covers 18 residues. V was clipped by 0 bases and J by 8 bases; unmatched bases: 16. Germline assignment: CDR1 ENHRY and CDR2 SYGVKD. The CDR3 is CAISESNLGTGKSNGYTF. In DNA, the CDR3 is TGTGCCATCAGTGAGTCAAATTTGGGGACAGGGAAGTCAAACGGCTACACCTTC.

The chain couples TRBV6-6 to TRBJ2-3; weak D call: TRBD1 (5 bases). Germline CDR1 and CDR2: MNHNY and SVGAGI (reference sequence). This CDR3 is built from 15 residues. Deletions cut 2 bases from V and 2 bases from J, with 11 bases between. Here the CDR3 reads CASSYLRGYTDTQYF. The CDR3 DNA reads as TGTGCCAGCAGTTACCTTAGGGGCTACACAGATACGCAGTATTTT.

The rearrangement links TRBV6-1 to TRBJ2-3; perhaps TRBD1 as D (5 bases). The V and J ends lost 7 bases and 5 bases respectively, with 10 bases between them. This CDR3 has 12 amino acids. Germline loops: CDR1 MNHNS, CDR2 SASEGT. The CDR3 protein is CASIYQGDTQYF. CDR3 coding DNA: TGTGCCAGCATCTACCAGGGAGATACGCAGTATTTT.

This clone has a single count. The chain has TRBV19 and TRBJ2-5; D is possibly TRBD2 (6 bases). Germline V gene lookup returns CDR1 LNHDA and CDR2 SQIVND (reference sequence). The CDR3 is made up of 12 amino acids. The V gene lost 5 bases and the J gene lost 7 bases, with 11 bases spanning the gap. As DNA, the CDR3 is TGTGCCAGTAGTCCTACCGGGGGGACCCAGTACTTC. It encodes CASSPTGGTQYF.